A selection of T cell receptor beta chains follows, all from one sample in a study of blood T cells in healthy people across ages. TCRdb passed the 5' RACE reads through MiXCR, listing each CDR3 protein once. The sample lists about 1.4 million distinct CDR3 sequences, 59% occurring once. The specimen sequenced was blood. These receptor sequences come from a man aged 18 to 30 in good health. CDR3s include the opening cysteine and the closing phenylalanine or tryptophan. Each record gives: CDR3 protein, CDR3 DNA, D gene, J gene, V gene, clone size. The D gene is left open where the match is weak. Expanded clones get a size class; other rows say once, few or many, or leave the size out.

CASSKTGGYTF,TGTGCCAGCAGCAAGACAGGGGGCTACACCTTC,TRBD1,TRBJ1-2,TRBV5-5,few
CASSQSGTGPSYGYTF,TGTGCCAGCAGCCAATCCGGGACAGGGCCTTCCTATGGCTACACCTTC,TRBD1,TRBJ1-2,TRBV3-1,-
CASSLEAGTGSYGYTF,TGTGCCAGCAGCTTAGAAGCCGGGACAGGATCCTATGGCTACACCTTC,TRBD1,TRBJ1-2,TRBV5-5,-
CAWRSPFTGGAYNEQFF,TGTGCCTGGAGATCCCCTTTCACAGGGGGGGCCTACAATGAGCAGTTCTTC,-,TRBJ2-1,TRBV30,-
CASSQDDRNNEQYF,TGTGCCAGCAGCCAAGATGACAGAAACAACGAGCAGTACTTC,-,TRBJ2-7,TRBV4-2,-
CASSSLDTTQYF,TGTGCCAGCAGCTCCCTGGACACTACGCAGTATTTT,-,TRBJ2-3,TRBV6-2/TRBV6-3,-
CAIQGQRDYNEQFF,TGTGCCATACAAGGGCAGCGAGACTACAATGAGCAGTTCTTC,-,TRBJ2-1,TRBV7-9,few
CSAPQATDTQYF,TGCAGTGCTCCCCAGGCCACAGATACGCAGTATTTT,-,TRBJ2-3,TRBV20-1,-
CASTEGGTEAFF,TGTGCCAGCACCGAGGGGGGAACTGAAGCTTTCTTT,-,TRBJ1-1,TRBV6-5,-
CASSPAVAGVYEQYF,TGTGCCAGCAGTCCCGCAGTGGCGGGGGTTTACGAGCAGTACTTC,TRBD2,TRBJ2-7,TRBV28,-
CASSLRVGGLNTEAFF,TGTGCCAGCAGCTTACGTGTCGGAGGGTTGAACACTGAAGCTTTCTTT,-,TRBJ1-1,TRBV7-8,-
CASSGGQVSSGANVLTF,TGTGCCAGCAGCGGTGGACAAGTAAGCTCTGGGGCCAACGTCCTGACTTTC,-,TRBJ2-6,TRBV5-5,-
CASSLSSGDSYNEQFF,TGTGCCAGCAGTTTATCGTCGGGGGACTCCTACAATGAGCAGTTCTTC,-,TRBJ2-1,TRBV27,-
CASSEFGAHNSPLHF,TGTGCCAGCAGTGAATTCGGGGCGCATAATTCACCCCTCCACTTT,-,TRBJ1-6,TRBV25-1,-
CASSKPGQGTDTQYF,TGTGCCAGCAGTAAACCGGGACAGGGCACAGATACGCAGTATTTT,TRBD1,TRBJ2-3,TRBV6-6,-
CASSSLGGDYYEQYF,TGTGCCAGCAGTTCCCTCGGGGGAGATTACTACGAGCAGTACTTC,-,TRBJ2-7,TRBV27,few
CASSPQPGLAVSGELFF,TGTGCCAGCAGCCCGCAACCGGGACTAGCTGTGTCCGGGGAGCTGTTTTTT,TRBD2,TRBJ2-2,TRBV11-2,few
CASSHRFPGAPETQYF,TGTGCCAGCAGCCATCGGTTTCCGGGGGCCCCAGAGACCCAGTACTTC,-,TRBJ2-5,TRBV14,-
CASSLTGLRLTYNEQFF,TGTGCCAGCAGTTTAACGGGGCTTCGTTTAACCTACAATGAGCAGTTCTTC,-,TRBJ2-1,TRBV12-3/TRBV12-4,-
CASGSRTGISSGANVLTF,TGTGCCAGCGGATCCCGGACAGGGATCTCCTCTGGGGCCAACGTCCTGACTTTC,TRBD1,TRBJ2-6,TRBV27,few
CASSFHQGTAFF,TGTGCCAGCAGCTTTCACCAGGGGACAGCTTTCTTT,-,TRBJ1-1,TRBV11-2,-
CASSLRRGAEGTEAFF,TGTGCCAGCAGCTTAAGGAGGGGCGCGGAAGGCACTGAAGCTTTCTTT,-,TRBJ1-1,TRBV11-2,-
CASSYSTGGGNQPQHF,TGTGCCAGCAGTTACTCGACAGGGGGCGGGAATCAGCCCCAGCATTTT,TRBD1,TRBJ1-5,TRBV6-6,-
CAIRDGGYQETQYF,TGTGCCATCAGAGACGGGGGGTACCAAGAGACCCAGTACTTC,TRBD2,TRBJ2-5,TRBV10-3,-
CSAGLHPNLYNEQFF,TGCAGTGCTGGACTACACCCTAACTTATACAATGAGCAGTTCTTC,-,TRBJ2-1,TRBV20-1,-
CASSQDIGGGLQETQYF,TGCGCCAGCAGCCAAGATATTGGAGGCGGGTTACAAGAGACCCAGTACTTC,-,TRBJ2-5,TRBV4-1,-
CASGVSPSYEQYF,TGTGCCAGCGGGGTTTCCCCTTCCTACGAGCAGTACTTC,-,TRBJ2-7,TRBV7-2,few
CASSLSPGQGDEKLFF,TGTGCCAGCAGCCTATCACCGGGACAGGGTGATGAAAAACTGTTTTTT,TRBD1,TRBJ1-4,TRBV3-1,-
CASSLVHSYYNEQFF,TGTGCCAGCAGCTTAGTTCACAGCTATTACAATGAGCAGTTCTTC,-,TRBJ2-1,TRBV7-9,-
CASSLDGVIEQYF,TGCGCCAGCAGCTTGGATGGAGTCATCGAGCAGTACTTC,-,TRBJ2-7,TRBV5-1,-
CASSPRGHESYEQYF,TGTGCCAGCAGCCCCCGCGGGCACGAATCCTACGAGCAGTACTTC,-,TRBJ2-7,TRBV7-8,-
CASSAVRADTQYF,TGTGCCAGCAGCGCCGTACGGGCAGATACGCAGTATTTT,-,TRBJ2-3,TRBV7-2,-
CASSTGLQMEVSNTDTQYF,TGTGCCAGCAGTACCGGCCTCCAAATGGAAGTCTCTAACACAGATACGCAGTATTTT,-,TRBJ2-3,TRBV6-1,once
CASSYPRGDGYTF,TGTGCCAGCAGTTACCCACGGGGGGATGGCTACACCTTC,-,TRBJ1-2,TRBV6-5,few
CASSVGRGQQDTQYF,TGTGCCAGCAGCGTAGGTAGGGGACAACAGGATACGCAGTATTTT,-,TRBJ2-3,TRBV9,few
CATSSPGQGFFKETQYF,TGTGCCACCAGCAGTCCGGGACAGGGGTTTTTTAAAGAGACCCAGTACTTC,TRBD1,TRBJ2-5,TRBV15,-
CASSDSGRRYEQYF,TGTGCCAGCAGTGATAGCGGGAGACGATACGAGCAGTACTTC,TRBD2,TRBJ2-7,TRBV7-2,few
CATSLARTEAFF,TGTGCCACCAGCCTGGCTCGCACTGAAGCTTTCTTT,-,TRBJ1-1,TRBV15,-
CASSSDSGSKTQYF,TGCGCCAGCAGCTCGGATAGCGGGAGTAAGACCCAGTACTTC,TRBD2,TRBJ2-5,TRBV5-1,-
CASISTSGGRETQYF,TGTGCCAGCATATCGACTAGCGGGGGTCGAGAGACCCAGTACTTC,TRBD2,TRBJ2-5,TRBV11-2,-